Each of the 25 T cell receptor beta chains below was sequenced from the same sample in a study of blood T cell repertoires in COVID-19. Data came from immunoSEQ multiplex PCR; TCRdb stores just in-frame clones and leaves some out. Of 160,000 or so clones listed, roughly 90% were seen once; the top ten hold around 17%. The sequencing sample was made of peripheral blood. The receptor set was obtained from a man in his sixties with active or convalescent COVID-19.

The V and J genes are TRBV5-8 and TRBJ1-3, with unresolved D. From germline, CDR1 is SGHTS and CDR2 YDEGEE. There are 16 residues in the CDR3. V dropped 4 bases and J dropped 8 bases, with 22 bases sitting between them. The CDR3 here is CASSRMSTRAGDTIYF. The CDR3 nucleotides are TGTGCCAGCAGCCGGATGTCCACACGGGCGGGAGACACCATATATTTT.

V gene TRBV5-4 combines with J gene TRBJ1-1; 7 nucleotides line up with TRBD1. The length of the CDR3 is 18 residues. Germline CDR1 reads SGHNT; CDR2 reads YYREEE (reference sequence). J lost 11 bases, V lost 4 bases, and 26 bases had no gene match. The CDR3 DNA reads as TGTGCCAGCAGCCTTGGAACAGGGGTGGGAGATCGGATGAACAGGGCTTTCTTT. Its protein product is CASSLGTGVGDRMNRAFF.

This clone occurred once. The V call is TRBV6-5, the J call TRBJ2-1, with a weak D call TRBD2 (6 bases). The CDR3 is 15 amino acids. V was shortened by 7 bases and J by 7 bases, with 20 bases between the two germline ends. Germline assignment: CDR1 MNHEY and CDR2 SVGAGI. CDR3 bases: TGTGCCAGCATGAAGGGACGGGACGGACTAAATGAGCAGTTCTTC. Translating it yields CASMKGRDGLNEQFF.

This chain joins TRBV19 and TRBJ2-3; 12 positions match TRBD2. The ends lost 8 bases at V and 0 bases at J; junction bases unmatched: 9. Germline CDR1 reads LNHDA; CDR2 reads SQIVND (reference sequence). CDR3 size: 17 residues. The CDR3 coding sequence is TGTGCCAGTGAGACGACTAGCGGGAGTGGGAGCACAGATACGCAGTATTTT. It translates to CASETTSGSGSTDTQYF.

This chain connects TRBV11-2 to TRBJ2-2; no firm D call. V gave up 1 base and J gave up 0 bases, with 6 bases separating them. Germline-derived CDR1 and CDR2 are SGHAT and FQNNGV. The CDR3 spans 15 residues. The CDR3 is CASSLGQANTGELFF. DNA of the CDR3: TGTGCCAGCAGCTTAGGCCAGGCGAACACCGGGGAGCTGTTTTTT.

The DNA for the CDR3 is TGTGCCAGCAGCGAAGCTGGACACCATAATTCACCCCTCCACTTT. It specifies CASSEAGHHNSPLHF. The genes are TRBV9 and TRBJ1-6; weak D call: TRBD1 (5 bases). The CDR3 covers 15 residues. The V end was cut by 3 bases, the J end by 5 bases, with 12 bases between. Germline CDR1 SGDLS, CDR2 YYNGEE.

The chain links TRBV19 to TRBJ2-3, with 12 bases aligning to TRBD2. V lost 5 bases, J lost 1 base, and 1 base stayed unmatched. Germline values: CDR1 LNHDA, CDR2 SQIVND (reference sequence). The CDR3 extends over 15 amino acids. The CDR3 DNA reads as TGTGCCAGTAGTCCTAGCGGGGGGGGCACAGATACGCAGTATTTT. This sequence encodes CASSPSGGGTDTQYF.

This chain links TRBV7-9 with TRBJ2-7; 7 bases fit TRBD1. Germline assignment: CDR1 SEHNR and CDR2 FQNEAQ (reference sequence). Trimming removed 6 bases from V and 5 bases from J; junction bases left unmatched: 7. The CDR3 is 13 amino acids. CDR3 loop: CASSPPGTDEQYF. DNA of the CDR3: TGTGCCAGCAGTCCCCCCGGGACAGACGAGCAGTACTTC.

Written as DNA, the CDR3 is TGTGCCAGTAGTATAGTCCGACTCAGCAATCAGCCCCAGCATTTT. This encodes CASSIVRLSNQPQHF. The gene calls are TRBV19 and TRBJ1-5; D gene unclear. The CDR3 totals 15 residues. Germline values: CDR1 LNHDA, CDR2 SQIVND (reference sequence). Between the trimmed V and J ends, which lost 1 base and 1 base, there was a span of 8 bases. The full variable domain, in which reference TRBV19 and TRBJ1-5 provide the parts outside the CDR3, is DGGITQSPKYLFRKEGQNVTLSCEQNLNHDAMYWYRQDPGQGLRLIYYSQIVNDFQKGDIAEGYSVSREKKESFPLTVTSAQKNPTAFYLCASSIVRLSNQPQHFGDGTRLSIL.

The CDR3 sequence is CASSAGQGSGYTF. CDR3 bases: TGTGCCAGCAGCGCCGGACAGGGTAGTGGCTACACCTTC. The chain combines TRBV11-2 with TRBJ1-2; 8 bases are a match to TRBD1. Germline values: CDR1 SGHAT, CDR2 FQNNGV. The CDR3 covers 13 residues. V lost 5 bases and J lost 7; bases outside the gene matches: 6.

This clone appeared a few times. V and J are TRBV27 and TRBJ1-2, with D perhaps matching TRBD1 (5 bases). The V end lost 6 bases, the J end lost 4 bases, and 15 bases lay between the germline ends. The CDR3 extends over 14 amino acids. Germline CDR1 is MNHEY and CDR2 is SMNVEV (reference sequence). CDR3 in amino acids: CASSPDMGGYGYTF. CDR3 coding DNA: TGTGCCAGCAGCCCGGACATGGGCGGCTATGGCTACACCTTC.

The chain links TRBV10-3 to TRBJ2-7; the match to TRBD1 covers 9 bases. Trimming at V came to 3 bases and at J to 6 bases, leaving 3 bases not matched to a gene. This CDR3 contains 13 residues. Germline V gene data show CDR1 as ENHRY and CDR2 as SYGVKD. Here the CDR3 reads CAISDGTGIEQYF. In DNA form, the CDR3 reads TGTGCCATCAGTGATGGGACAGGGATCGAGCAGTACTTC.

This chain uses TRBV5-1 with TRBJ1-2; perhaps TRBD1 as D (6 bases). The V end was cut by 5 bases, the J end by 2 bases, with 10 bases between. Germline V gives CDR1 SGHRS, CDR2 YFSETQ. This CDR3 contains 13 residues. The CDR3 sequence is CASSRDNNYGYTF. The CDR3 bases are TGCGCCAGCAGTCGGGACAACAACTATGGCTACACCTTC.

This clone was seen just once. V usage is TRBV6-1 and J usage is TRBJ1-3, with D possibly matching TRBD1 (6 bases). The CDR3 consists of 15 residues. V was pared by 3 bases and J by 2 bases, with 11 bases between. Germline values: CDR1 MNHNS, CDR2 SASEGT. The DNA for the CDR3 is TGTGCCAGCAGTGACAGGGGAGCTGCTGGAAACACCATATATTTT. Translation gives CASSDRGAAGNTIYF.

The chain combines TRBV4-1 with TRBJ2-5; D remains unclear. V lost 4 bases, J lost 1 base, and 10 bases lay in between. The CDR3 covers 14 residues. Germline loops: CDR1 MGHRA, CDR2 YSYEKL. CDR3 residues: CASSPGGIQETQYF. CDR3 nucleotides: TGCGCCAGCAGCCCCGGCGGCATCCAAGAGACCCAGTACTTC.

The chain carries TRBV15 and TRBJ2-5; TRBD1 agrees at 8 bases. CDR3 length: 14 amino acids. Germline V gene data show CDR1 as LNHNV and CDR2 as YYDKDF (reference sequence). The junction had 5 bases not matched to a gene; V was cut back by 3 bases and J by 5 bases. This CDR3 is CATSRMTGVETQYF. Here the CDR3 DNA reads TGTGCCACCAGCAGGATGACAGGGGTGGAGACCCAGTACTTC.

J is TRBJ1-2 and V is TRBV29-1, with 8 bases fitting TRBD1. This CDR3 has 15 residues. After removal of 6 bases from V and 1 base from J, the junction contained 10 bases not matched to a gene. Germline loops: CDR1 SQVTM, CDR2 ANQGSEA. As DNA, the CDR3 is TGCAGCGTCCTCGGACAGGGTGGGAGTAACTATGGCTACACCTTC. Its protein product is CSVLGQGGSNYGYTF.

This clone has a single count. The chain links TRBV5-1 to TRBJ1-5; D is ambiguous. Trimming took off 0 bases at V and 4 bases at J, with 14 bases between the two ends. The CDR3 loop spans 16 amino acids. The V gene's germline CDR1 is SGHRS and CDR2 YFSETQ. The CDR3 here is CASSLESPEINQPQHF. As DNA, the CDR3 is TGCGCCAGCAGCTTGGAATCCCCGGAGATTAATCAGCCCCAGCATTTT.

The chain is built from TRBV10-3 and TRBJ2-6; TRBD1 matches at 8 bases. Germline loops: CDR1 ENHRY, CDR2 SYGVKD. V lost 0 bases, J lost 2 bases, and 3 bases stayed unmatched. The length of the CDR3 is 17 residues. The CDR3 nucleotides are TGTGCCATCAGTGAGTCAGTCAGGGGGCCTGGGGCCAACGTCCTGACTTTC. Amino acids: CAISESVRGPGANVLTF.

CDR3 DNA: TGTGCCAGCAGCTCTCAGGGGATGAGCTCTGGAAACACCATATATTTT. Its protein is CASSSQGMSSGNTIYF. The chain recombines TRBV9 with TRBJ1-3, with a weak D call TRBD1 (6 bases). The V gene lost 4 bases and the J gene lost 0 bases, with 14 bases spanning the gap. Germline V gives CDR1 SGDLS, CDR2 YYNGEE. The CDR3 is 16 amino acids.

The rearrangement uses TRBV9 and TRBJ2-1; TRBD1 matches 10 bases. The CDR3 length is 17 residues. From germline, CDR1 is SGDLS and CDR2 YYNGEE. J was trimmed by 4 bases and V by 4 bases; bases with no gene match: 11. CDR3 coding DNA: TGTGCCAGCAGCTCTAAGTCGGACAGGGGGGGTTACAATGAGCAGTTCTTC. It encodes CASSSKSDRGGYNEQFF.

The V call is TRBV2, the J call TRBJ2-5; D remains unclear. The CDR3 spans 14 residues. CDR1 is SNHLY and CDR2 is FYNNEI in the germline V gene. Deletions cut 2 bases from V and 7 bases from J, with 14 bases between. CDR3 sequence (DNA): TGTGCCAGCAGTGAATTGCGGTCTCTGGGGACCCAGTACTTC. This gives the protein CASSELRSLGTQYF.

The rearrangement uses TRBV27 and TRBJ1-5; 7 bases match TRBD1. CDR3 length: 14 amino acids. Trimming removed 8 bases from V and 7 bases from J; junction bases left unmatched: 11. CDR1 MNHEY and CDR2 SMNVEV come from the germline V gene (reference sequence). CDR3 DNA sequence: TGTGCCAGCTCGGGACAGCCGTTTGGACAGCCCCAGCATTTT. As protein: CASSGQPFGQPQHF.

The J gene is TRBJ2-2, the V gene TRBV5-1; D might be TRBD1 (5 bases). Trimming pared 4 bases from V and 4 bases from J, leaving 20 bases between. CDR1 and CDR2 (germline): SGHRS, YFSETQ. The CDR3 runs 17 residues. The CDR3 region is CASSPRFLDISTGELFF. The CDR3 DNA follows: TGCGCCAGCAGCCCCCGATTTTTGGACATCAGCACCGGGGAGCTGTTTTTT. The variable domain in full, with the rest retrieved from reference TRBV5-1 and TRBJ2-2, is KAGVTQTPRYLIKTRGQQVTLSCSPISGHRSVSWYQQTPGQGLQFLFEYFSETQRNKGNFPGRFSGRQFSNSRSEMNVSTLELGDSALYLCASSPRFLDISTGELFFGEGSRLTVL.

The chain couples TRBV7-8 to TRBJ1-5; D may be TRBD1 (6 bases). Germline V gene lookup returns CDR1 SGHVS and CDR2 FQNEAQ. Trimming shortened V by 8 bases and J by 1 base, and 18 bases separated the two germline ends. The CDR3 has 16 residues. The CDR3 DNA reads as TGTGCCAGCGGGAGGGTGGGGGGCTGGAGCAATCAGCCCCAGCATTTT. It codes for CASGRVGGWSNQPQHF.